A single sample is the source of the 23 T cell receptor beta chains below, sequenced in a study of blood T cell repertoires in COVID-19. Profiled with immunoSEQ multiplex PCR; TCRdb holds only in-frame clones, not every one. Of 140,000 to 150,000 clones listed, more than 80% are singletons. Sequenced sample: peripheral blood. These receptors were obtained from a human donor with acute or convalescent COVID-19. The donor label of this sample is uncertain.

The V call is TRBV6-5, the J call TRBJ1-1, with D uncertain. The CDR3 has 13 amino acids. CDR1 and CDR2 from the germline V gene are MNHEY and SVGAGI. The V end lost 7 bases, the J end lost 3 bases, and 12 bases lay between the germline ends. The CDR3 is CASTRERDTEAFF. CDR3 DNA: TGTGCCAGCACGCGGGAGCGGGACACTGAAGCTTTCTTT.

The gene calls are TRBV27 and TRBJ1-5; D may be TRBD1 (6 bases). The CDR3 is 15 amino acids. V lost 5 bases to trimming and J lost 4 bases, with 15 bases between them. Germline CDR1 MNHEY, CDR2 SMNVEV (reference sequence). CDR3 DNA sequence: TGTGCCAGCAGTACAGGGTTAGGCTTTAATCAGCCCCAGCATTTT. It encodes CASSTGLGFNQPQHF.

The V and J genes are TRBV11-2 and TRBJ1-2; weak D call: TRBD1 (6 bases). The CDR3 contains 13 residues. Trimming pared 5 bases from V and 2 bases from J, leaving 9 bases between. The germline gives CDR1 SGHAT, CDR2 FQNNGV. The CDR3 spells CASSPGQNYGYTF. The CDR3 nucleotides are TGTGCCAGCAGCCCTGGACAGAACTATGGCTACACCTTC.

J is TRBJ1-2 and V is TRBV5-1; TRBD1 agrees at 11 bases. V trimming: 0 bases; J trimming: 3 bases; junction bases outside the gene matches: 16. The CDR3 runs 20 residues. Germline V CDR1 and CDR2: SGHRS, YFSETQ. Written as DNA, the CDR3 is TGCGCCAGCAGCTTGGCCGGGAGGAGGACAGGGGGCCTTGGGGACTATGGCTACACCTTC. It is translated as CASSLAGRRTGGLGDYGYTF.

The chain carries TRBV6-2 or TRBV6-3 and TRBJ2-7; TRBD1 might be the D (5 bases). Germline loops: CDR1 MNHEY, CDR2 SVGEGT. The CDR3 runs 13 residues. V lost 0 bases, J lost 5 bases, and 8 bases lay in between. The CDR3 spells CASSYSRQNEQYV. In DNA, the CDR3 is TGTGCCAGCAGTTACTCGAGACAGAACGAGCAGTACGTC.

V and J are TRBV30 and TRBJ1-3; a weak D match, TRBD1 (5 bases). CDR1 is GTSNPN, CDR2 SVGIG, per germline (reference sequence). The germline V and J ends were trimmed by 6 bases and 4 bases, with 10 bases remaining between them. This CDR3 is 12 amino acids long. In nucleotides, the CDR3 is TGTGCCTGTACAGGATTCGGAAACACCATATATTTT. Translating it yields CACTGFGNTIYF.

J is TRBJ2-7 and V is TRBV6-6; TRBD1 matches at 10 bases. The CDR3 extends over 14 amino acids. CDR1 MNHNY and CDR2 SVGAGI come from the germline V gene (reference sequence). With 5 bases clipped from V and 2 bases from J, the junction kept 3 bases outside the gene matches. CDR3 nucleotide sequence: TGTGCCAGCAGTAAGGGACAGGGGACCTACGAGCAGTACGTC. It yields the protein CASSKGQGTYEQYV.

The chain recombines TRBV2 with TRBJ2-4, with TRBD1 matching 9 bases. Trimming at V came to 6 bases and at J to 7 bases, leaving 7 bases not matched to a gene. Germline V lookup: CDR1 SNHLY, CDR2 FYNNEI. The CDR3 is made up of 14 amino acids. CDR3 loop: CASRRQGVGNIQYF. The CDR3 nucleotides are TGTGCCAGCAGAAGACAGGGGGTGGGGAACATTCAGTACTTC. Together with reference TRBV2 and TRBJ2-4, the CDR3 gives the full variable domain: EPEVTQTPSHQVTQMGQEVILRCVPISNHLYFYWYRQILGQKVEFLVSFYNNEISEKSEIFDDQFSVERPDGSNFTLKIRSTKLEDSAMYFCASRRQGVGNIQYFGAGTRLSVL.

In its sample, this clone was seen a few times. The chain combines TRBV2 with TRBJ2-2; maybe TRBD1 (6 bases). Germline V lookup: CDR1 SNHLY, CDR2 FYNNEI. V was clipped by 7 bases and J by 0 bases, with 18 bases between them. The CDR3 consists of 17 residues. The CDR3 DNA reads as TGTGCCAGCACCCAGGGCAGGGGCGGAACGAACACCGGGGAGCTGTTTTTT. Its translation: CASTQGRGGTNTGELFF.

The J gene is TRBJ1-1, the V gene TRBV2; 7 nucleotides match TRBD1. CDR1 and CDR2 from the germline V gene are SNHLY and FYNNEI. CDR3 size: 14 residues. Germline trimming cut 4 bases from V and 5 bases from J; bases unmatched to any gene: 7. The CDR3 DNA reads TGTGCCAGCAGTGTCCGTACAGGGGATACTGAAGCTTTCTTT. The encoded protein is CASSVRTGDTEAFF.

This sequence joins TRBV25-1 and TRBJ1-2; D call uncertain. In germline, CDR1 is MGHDK, CDR2 SYGVNS. Trimming stripped 5 bases from V and 4 bases from J, with 14 bases between. The CDR3 covers 14 residues. CDR3 region: CASSSDTAFYGYTF. In DNA, the CDR3 is TGTGCCAGCAGTTCCGACACCGCCTTCTATGGCTACACCTTC.

The CDR3 is CASSQSLQGRATEAFF. CDR3 DNA: TGCGCCAGCAGCCAGTCCCTACAGGGGAGAGCCACTGAAGCTTTCTTT. This chain links TRBV4-1 with TRBJ1-1; 7 bases are a match to TRBD1. The trim removed 3 bases at V and 4 bases at J, leaving 11 bases unmatched. CDR3 length equals 16 residues. Germline values: CDR1 MGHRA, CDR2 YSYEKL.

The CDR3 DNA follows: TGTGCCAGCAGTGAAGCGGGGGCCTGGTTCTCTGGGGCCAACGTCCTGACTTTC. Protein sequence: CASSEAGAWFSGANVLTF. The V gene is TRBV2, the J gene TRBJ2-6; D is perhaps TRBD1 (6 bases). The CDR3 sequence is 18 residues long. V was clipped by 0 bases and J by 0 bases, with 12 bases between them. Germline assignment: CDR1 SNHLY and CDR2 FYNNEI.

This clone was observed once. The chain combines TRBV6-5 with TRBJ1-4; TRBD1 matches at 7 bases. V dropped 5 bases and J dropped 8; count of bases not matched to a gene: 8. CDR1 is MNHEY and CDR2 is SVGAGI in the germline V gene. The CDR3 runs 14 residues. The CDR3 here is CASSPTGMGEKLFF. In DNA form, the CDR3 reads TGTGCCAGCAGTCCGACAGGGATGGGGGAAAAACTGTTTTTT.

This chain links TRBV6-6 with TRBJ2-5; D is possibly TRBD2 (5 bases). This CDR3 region has 13 residues. The germline CDR1 and CDR2 sequences are MNHNY and SVGAGI (reference sequence). Trimming took off 4 bases at V and 4 bases at J, with 10 bases between the two ends. In DNA, the CDR3 is TGTGCCAGCAGTTCGGGAAGAAGAGAGACCCAGTACTTC. Protein: CASSSGRRETQYF.

The gene calls are TRBV2 and TRBJ1-1; TRBD1 agrees at 7 bases. The CDR3 extends over 14 amino acids. V trimming: 3 bases; J trimming: 1 base; junction bases outside the gene matches: 2. Germline V gene lookup returns CDR1 SNHLY and CDR2 FYNNEI. In nucleotides, the CDR3 is TGTGCCAGCAGTGACGAGGGGGCGAACACTGAAGCTTTCTTT. Protein sequence: CASSDEGANTEAFF. Drawing the rest from reference TRBV2 and TRBJ1-1, the complete variable domain is EPEVTQTPSHQVTQMGQEVILRCVPISNHLYFYWYRQILGQKVEFLVSFYNNEISEKSEIFDDQFSVERPDGSNFTLKIRSTKLEDSAMYFCASSDEGANTEAFFGQGTRLTVV.

The sample holds a few counts of this clone. The chain combines TRBV6-5 with TRBJ2-1; weak D call: TRBD2 (5 bases). The CDR3 runs 13 residues. V dropped 10 bases and J dropped 1 base, with 11 bases sitting between them. CDR1 is MNHEY, CDR2 SVGAGI, per germline. CDR3 sequence reads: CAISLESYNEQFF. In nucleotides, the CDR3 is TGTGCCATCTCACTAGAGTCCTACAATGAGCAGTTCTTC.

This chain connects TRBV9 to TRBJ2-4; a weak D match, TRBD2 (6 bases). This CDR3 has 13 residues. Trimming took off 0 bases at V and 8 bases at J, with 9 bases between the two ends. Germline V gene sequence: CDR1 SGDLS, CDR2 YYNGEE. The CDR3 spells CASSVGGEDIQYF. The CDR3, as DNA: TGTGCCAGCAGCGTAGGAGGGGAGGACATTCAGTACTTC. Using reference TRBV9 and TRBJ2-4 for the parts outside the CDR3, the full variable domain is DSGVTQTPKHLITATGQRVTLRCSPRSGDLSVYWYQQSLDQGLQFLIQYYNGEERAKGNILERFSAQQFPDLHSELNLSSLELGDSALYFCASSVGGEDIQYFGAGTRLSVL.

The chain links TRBV30 to TRBJ1-2; TRBD1 matches at 7 bases. V lost 4 bases and J lost 4; bases outside the gene matches: 6. In germline, CDR1 is GTSNPN, CDR2 SVGIG (reference sequence). The CDR3 is 13 amino acids. The CDR3, as DNA: TGTGCCTGGACCGACAGGGCGAGCTATGGCTACACCTTC. This gives the protein CAWTDRASYGYTF.

This rearrangement joins TRBV7-9 to TRBJ2-4, with D perhaps matching TRBD2 (5 bases). Trimming removed 4 bases at V and 7 bases at J, with 17 bases between. Germline CDR1 is SEHNR and CDR2 is FQNEAQ (reference sequence). This CDR3 contains 15 residues. The CDR3 DNA sequence: TGTGCCAGCAGCTCCCTTTTGGCCCGAGGGAACATTCAGTACTTC. Its translation: CASSSLLARGNIQYF.

J is TRBJ1-1 and V is TRBV3-1 (or the pseudogene TRBV3-2), with 10 bases fitting TRBD1. V lost 4 bases to trimming and J lost 6 bases; unmatched junction nucleotides: 8. Per germline, CDR1 LGHDT and CDR2 YNNKEL (reference sequence). The CDR3 has 15 residues. CDR3 amino acids: CASSPGTGDLAEAFF. In DNA, the CDR3 is TGTGCCAGCAGCCCTGGGACAGGGGACTTGGCTGAAGCTTTCTTT.

The chain has TRBV10-2 and TRBJ2-1; the D gene is possibly TRBD2 (6 bases). The length of the CDR3 is 15 residues. Germline CDR1 reads WSHSY; CDR2 reads SAAADI. V was shortened by 5 bases and J by 8 bases, with 19 bases between the two germline ends. CDR3 in amino acids: CASSISGTLRDEQFF. For the CDR3, the DNA is TGCGCCAGCAGTATTAGCGGAACCCTACGGGATGAGCAGTTCTTC.

This chain links TRBV6-5 with TRBJ1-2; TRBD1 is a possible D gene (6 bases). The CDR3 has 15 amino acids. V shed 7 bases and J shed 1 base, with 16 bases lying between them. The germline CDR1 and CDR2 sequences are MNHEY and SVGAGI. The CDR3 sequence is CASTPGGQVNYGYTF. The CDR3 coding sequence is TGTGCCAGCACCCCGGGGGGGCAGGTTAACTATGGCTACACCTTC.